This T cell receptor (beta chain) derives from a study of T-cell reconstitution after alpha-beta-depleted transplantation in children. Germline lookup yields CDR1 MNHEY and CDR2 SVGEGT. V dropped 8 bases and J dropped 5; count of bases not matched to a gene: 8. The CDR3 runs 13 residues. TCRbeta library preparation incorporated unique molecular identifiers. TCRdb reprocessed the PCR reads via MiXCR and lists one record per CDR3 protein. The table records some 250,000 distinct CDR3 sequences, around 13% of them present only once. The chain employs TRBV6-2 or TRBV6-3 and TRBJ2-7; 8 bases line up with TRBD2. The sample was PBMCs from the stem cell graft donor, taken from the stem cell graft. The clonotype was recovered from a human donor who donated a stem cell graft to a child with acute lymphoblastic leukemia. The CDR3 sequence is CASVVAGTHEQYF. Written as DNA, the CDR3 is TGTGCCAGCGTCGTAGCGGGAACCCACGAGCAGTACTTC.